This TCR beta chain was sequenced for a study of cytomegalovirus exposure and HLA in healthy donors. Study at large: It was reported in a later analysis that the same platform had been used for the roughly 110 validation repertoires as for the roughly 650 first-cohort repertoires.

Generated by immunoSEQ multiplex PCR, the TCRdb table keeps only in-frame clones and is missing some. The table has a few hundred thousand clones, 65% to 90% seen once; the top ten hold over 0.95%. Findings of the study overall: Subsequent analysis showed first-cohort TCR clusters tending to co-occur in some 120 validation repertoires.

CDR3 length: 15 residues. Germline-derived CDR1 and CDR2 are SGHTA and FQGTGA. V was cut by 5 bases and J by 2 bases, with 16 bases left in between. On this clone: Its antigen is unknown.

Sequencing was performed on PBMCs. The chain is built from TRBV7-3 and TRBJ2-7; perhaps TRBD1 as D (6 bases). The receptor was derived from a woman aged 18-29 years in good health and CMV-seronegative. The CDR3 is CASSLGGGGTYEQYF. The CDR3 region has the DNA TGTGCCAGCAGCCTAGGGGGTGGTGGGACCTACGAGCAGTACTTC.